These 20 T cell receptor beta chains were all obtained from the same sample, sequenced in a study of T cell responses to AZD1222 COVID-19 vaccine. Sequencing was performed with immunoSEQ multiplex PCR; in TCRdb, only in-frame clones are kept and a portion is missing. The table has tens of thousands of clones, roughly 81% seen once; the top ten hold roughly an eighth. This specimen consisted of peripheral blood, obtained on day 0 of AZD1222 vaccination. Every receptor here comes from an adult in good health.

The rearrangement uses TRBV9 and TRBJ1-6; no clear D gene. Trimming stripped 0 bases from V and 5 bases from J, with 9 bases between. Germline CDR1 and CDR2: SGDLS and YYNGEE. There are 15 residues in the CDR3. The CDR3 DNA reads TGTGCCAGCAGCGTAGTGCCGGGCGATAATTCACCCCTCCACTTT. Translated: CASSVVPGDNSPLHF. Supplemented by reference TRBV9 and TRBJ1-6, the full variable domain reads DSGVTQTPKHLITATGQRVTLRCSPRSGDLSVYWYQQSLDQGLQFLIQYYNGEERAKGNILERFSAQQFPDLHSELNLSSLELGDSALYFCASSVVPGDNSPLHFGNGTRLTVT.

The genes are TRBV28 and TRBJ2-5; 8 bases are a match to TRBD2. V gave up 5 bases and J gave up 4 bases; unmatched junction bases: 9. CDR1 and CDR2 from the germline V gene are MDHEN and SYDVKM. The CDR3 length is 15 residues. CDR3 loop: CASSQAGALGETQYF. CDR3 DNA sequence: TGTGCCAGCAGTCAAGCGGGGGCCCTGGGAGAGACCCAGTACTTC. Drawing the rest from reference TRBV28 and TRBJ2-5, the complete variable domain is DVKVTQSSRYLVKRTGEKVFLECVQDMDHENMFWYRQDPGLGLRLIYFSYDVKMKEKGDIPEGYSVSREKKERFSLILESASTNQTSMYLCASSQAGALGETQYFGPGTRLLVL.

The chain recombines TRBV6-4 with TRBJ1-1, with TRBD1 identical over 9 bases. The CDR3 has 12 residues. Germline lookup yields CDR1 MRHNA and CDR2 SNTAGT. Trimming removed 6 bases from V and 11 bases from J; junction bases left unmatched: 7. The DNA for the CDR3 is TGTGCCAGCAGGGGAACAGGGGGCCCGGCTTTCTTT. Protein sequence: CASRGTGGPAFF.

The chain has TRBV20-1 and TRBJ1-1; D unresolved. V shed 6 bases and J shed 8 bases, with 7 bases lying between them. The CDR3 runs 9 residues. Germline V lookup: CDR1 DFQATT, CDR2 SNEGSKA (reference sequence). The CDR3 DNA reads as TGCAGTGCAGGTACGGAAGCTTTCTTT. Protein: CSAGTEAFF.

The chain uses TRBV2 and TRBJ1-4; tentatively, D is TRBD1 (5 bases). Trimming shortened V by 3 bases and J by 5 bases, and 10 bases separated the two germline ends. Germline values: CDR1 SNHLY, CDR2 FYNNEI. The CDR3 covers 14 residues. DNA for the CDR3: TGTGCCAGCAGTGAGGGGGTGGCAAATGAAAAACTGTTTTTT. It is translated as CASSEGVANEKLFF.

The chain is built from TRBV4-1 and TRBJ1-2; a weak D match, TRBD1 (5 bases). Trimming pared 0 bases from V and 4 bases from J, leaving 12 bases between. Per the germline V gene, CDR1 is MGHRA and CDR2 is YSYEKL. This CDR3 has 15 residues. This CDR3 is CASSQEGVSSYGYTF. DNA for the CDR3: TGCGCCAGCAGCCAAGAGGGGGTCAGTAGCTATGGCTACACCTTC.

The chain recombines TRBV5-1 with TRBJ1-3; possible D gene TRBD1, 6 bases. The germline V and J ends were trimmed by 4 bases and 0 bases, with 14 bases remaining between them. The CDR3 totals 16 residues. Germline CDR1 reads SGHRS; CDR2 reads YFSETQ. The CDR3: CASSPDAGDSGNTIYF. The CDR3 DNA follows: TGCGCCAGCAGCCCGGACGCAGGGGACTCTGGAAACACCATATATTTT.

This chain joins TRBV14 and TRBJ1-1; TRBD1 agrees at 7 bases. The germline gives CDR1 SGHDN, CDR2 FVKESK. With 6 bases clipped from V and 1 base from J, the junction kept 2 bases outside the gene matches. The CDR3 loop spans 13 amino acids. DNA of the CDR3: TGTGCCAGCAGGAGACAGGGGAACACTGAAGCTTTCTTT. It encodes CASRRQGNTEAFF.

The gene calls are TRBV7-2 and TRBJ2-5, with TRBD1 as a possible D gene (5 bases). This CDR3 has 13 residues. V was cut by 1 base and J by 10 bases, with 13 bases left in between. The germline CDR1 and CDR2 sequences are SGHTA and FQGNSA. The CDR3: CASSLGARVGQYF. CDR3 nucleotides: TGTGCCAGCAGCTTAGGGGCCAGGGTGGGCCAGTACTTC.

The rearrangement joins TRBV5-4 to TRBJ1-4, with D possibly matching TRBD1 (5 bases). The length of the CDR3 is 18 residues. Germline V gives CDR1 SGHNT, CDR2 YYREEE (reference sequence). The V end was cut by 1 base, the J end by 3 bases, with 19 bases between. DNA of the CDR3: TGTGCCAGCAGCTTGAGATTAGGGACTAGCCTCTCTAATGAAAAACTGTTTTTT. Protein sequence: CASSLRLGTSLSNEKLFF.

The chain is built from TRBV6-5 and TRBJ2-6; D is ambiguous. Germline V gene lookup returns CDR1 MNHEY and CDR2 SVGAGI. This CDR3 is built from 13 residues. The V end lost 9 bases, the J end lost 4 bases, and 10 bases lay between the germline ends. The CDR3 nucleotides read TGTGCCAGTGAGTCCCCCGGGGCCAACGTCCTGACTTTC. Encoded protein: CASESPGANVLTF.

The chain employs TRBV11-2 and TRBJ1-4; 8 bases match TRBD1. The CDR3 is 14 residues long. Germline V gives CDR1 SGHAT, CDR2 FQNNGV. Trimming removed 2 bases from V and 7 bases from J; junction bases left unmatched: 3. DNA of the CDR3: TGTGCCAGCAGCTTACAGGGGGCAAGTGAAAAACTGTTTTTT. It specifies CASSLQGASEKLFF.

The chain employs TRBV28 and TRBJ2-1, with D possibly matching TRBD2 (6 bases). The V gene lost 2 bases and the J gene lost 9 bases, with 8 bases spanning the gap. The CDR3 has 12 amino acids. Germline V gene lookup returns CDR1 MDHEN and CDR2 SYDVKM. The CDR3 reads CASSLQGGEQFF. The CDR3 DNA is TGTGCCAGCAGTTTACAGGGAGGTGAGCAGTTCTTC.

The CDR3 here is CASSLAPRGEIYGYTF. In nucleotides, the CDR3 is TGCGCCAGCAGCTTGGCCCCGAGGGGGGAGATCTATGGCTACACCTTC. The V call is TRBV5-1, the J call TRBJ1-2, with a tentative D call TRBD1 (6 bases). Germline CDR1 SGHRS, CDR2 YFSETQ. Trimming removed 0 bases at V and 4 bases at J, with 16 bases between. The CDR3 has 16 amino acids.

This chain uses TRBV5-1 with TRBJ2-5; no clear D gene. This CDR3 is built from 16 residues. Germline V gene data show CDR1 as SGHRS and CDR2 as YFSETQ. V was clipped by 1 base and J by 2 bases, with 15 bases between them. The CDR3: CASSLPPIGRQETQYF. Here the CDR3 DNA reads TGCGCCAGCAGCTTGCCACCGATAGGGCGGCAAGAGACCCAGTACTTC.

The V call is TRBV6-5, the J call TRBJ2-2, with TRBD1 identical over 8 bases. V was clipped by 4 bases and J by 7 bases; unmatched bases: 8. Germline CDR1 and CDR2: MNHEY and SVGAGI. The CDR3 loop spans 15 amino acids. As DNA, the CDR3 is TGTGCCAGCAGTTCACGGACAGGGCAGGGCGGGGAGCTGTTTTTT. Its translation is CASSSRTGQGGELFF.

The V gene is TRBV27, the J gene TRBJ1-1, with 7 bases matching TRBD1. With V trimmed by 2 bases and J by 7 bases, 10 bases remained unmatched. Germline CDR1 is MNHEY and CDR2 is SMNVEV (reference sequence). CDR3 length: 15 residues. For the CDR3, the DNA is TGTGCCAGCAGTTTAGAGACAGGGTTCCCCCATGAAGCTTTCTTT. It codes for CASSLETGFPHEAFF.

The chain carries TRBV10-3 and TRBJ2-7, with D uncertain. The CDR3 length is 14 residues. V was trimmed by 0 bases and J by 4 bases, leaving 10 bases between them. Germline CDR1 ENHRY, CDR2 SYGVKD. This CDR3 is CAISESTIVYEQYF. CDR3 DNA sequence: TGTGCCATCAGTGAGTCGACGATTGTATACGAGCAGTACTTC.

J is TRBJ1-1 and V is TRBV9; weak D call: TRBD1 (5 bases). The CDR3 sequence is 15 residues long. V lost 3 bases, J lost 0 bases, and 12 bases lay in between. Germline loops: CDR1 SGDLS, CDR2 YYNGEE. The CDR3 nucleotides read TGTGCCAGCAGCGCCCTACGGGGGGTGAACACTGAAGCTTTCTTT. Translation gives CASSALRGVNTEAFF.

V gene TRBV2 combines with J gene TRBJ2-3; 10 nucleotides agree with TRBD2. The CDR3 sequence is 16 residues long. The germline V gene encodes CDR1 SNHLY and CDR2 FYNNEI. The V and J ends lost 5 bases and 2 bases, in that order; junction bases with no gene match: 7. The CDR3 DNA is TGTGCCAGCAGTCTTGCTAGCGGGGGAGACACAGATACGCAGTATTTT. This gives the protein CASSLASGGDTDTQYF.